This T cell receptor beta chain came from a study of blood T cell repertoires in COVID-19. The overall study: Material from acute and convalescent COVID-19 was sourced from the United States, Italy and Spain. The analysed material was cDNA or gDNA that came from T cells, B-cell-depleted T cells, or PBMCs.

Data came from immunoSEQ multiplex PCR; TCRdb stores just in-frame clones and leaves some out. This sample has about 230,000 clones, with roughly 90% found just once. Everyone who took part was about 18 to 90 years old, and they came from 24 US areas. Participants were placed into cohorts based on the clinical history they reported. The germline gives CDR1 SGHTA, CDR2 FQGNSA. The CDR3 consists of 18 residues. J gave up 0 bases and V 2 bases, and 7 bases lay outside the gene matches. The chain is built from TRBV7-2 and TRBJ2-7; 13 bases map to TRBD2. The sequenced sample consisted of PBMCs or T cells enriched from blood (not recorded which). The receptor was derived from a woman aged 30 to 39 with acute COVID-19. CDR3 DNA sequence: TGTGCCAGCAGCTTAAAAACTAGCGGGGGGGCGCACTCCTACGAGCAGTACTTC. It codes for CASSLKTSGGAHSYEQYF.